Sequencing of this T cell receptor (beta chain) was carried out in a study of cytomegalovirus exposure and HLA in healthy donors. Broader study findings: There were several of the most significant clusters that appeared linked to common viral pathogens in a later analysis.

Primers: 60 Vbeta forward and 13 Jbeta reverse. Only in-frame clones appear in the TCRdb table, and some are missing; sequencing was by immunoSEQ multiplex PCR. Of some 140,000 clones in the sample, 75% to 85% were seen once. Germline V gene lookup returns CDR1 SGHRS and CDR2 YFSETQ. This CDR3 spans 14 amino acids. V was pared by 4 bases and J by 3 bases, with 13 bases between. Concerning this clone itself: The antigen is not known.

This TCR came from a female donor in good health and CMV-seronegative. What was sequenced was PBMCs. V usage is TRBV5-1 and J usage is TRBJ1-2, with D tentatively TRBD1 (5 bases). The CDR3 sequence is CASSRGGGDYGYTF. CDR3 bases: TGCGCCAGCAGCCGGGGTGGGGGGGACTATGGCTACACCTTC. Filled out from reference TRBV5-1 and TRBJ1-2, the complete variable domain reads KAGVTQTPRYLIKTRGQQVTLSCSPISGHRSVSWYQQTPGQGLQFLFEYFSETQRNKGNFPGRFSGRQFSNSRSEMNVSTLELGDSALYLCASSRGGGDYGYTFGSGTRLTVV.